This TCR beta chain was profiled in a study of CD8+CD57+ T cells in acquired aplastic anemia. On the study more broadly: Average DNA yield from sorted CD4+ and CD8+ cells was about 3.2 ug.

This clonotype occurred many times. The antigen is not known. Findings and caveats of the study: Overlap between patients and controls comprised 25 to 30 CD8+ CDR3 sequences. Controls and patients did not differ significantly in CD8+ Simpson's diversity.

Profiles of TCR beta VDJ and CDR3 were generated from a genomic DNA template. TCRdb processed the reads anew with MiXCR; each CDR3 protein has one entry. The table lists some 220,000 distinct CDR3 sequences, approximately 35% of them singletons, with roughly 1.1% in the top ten. This CDR3 region has 16 residues. Trimming stripped 4 bases from V and 2 bases from J, with 17 bases between. Germline loops: CDR1 SGDLS, CDR2 YYNGEE. The source material was sorted CD4+, CD8+, or CD8+CD57+ T cells (not recorded which) from PBMCs. The receptor's source is a human donor in good health, serving as a control. The V and J genes are TRBV9 and TRBJ2-3, with D maybe TRBD2 (5 bases). The CDR3 coding sequence is TGTGCCAGCAGCTCAAGAGGTGGGGAGATCACAGATACGCAGTATTTT. As protein: CASSSRGGEITDTQYF.